This T cell receptor (beta chain) is from a study of cytomegalovirus exposure and HLA in healthy donors. As to this clone: Its antigen is as yet unknown.

Both 60 Vbeta primers and 13 Jbeta primers went into the PCR. Sequencing used immunoSEQ multiplex PCR; TCRdb keeps in-frame clones, though not all of them. The sample yields roughly 150,000 clones, 70% to 85% seen once. Overall study results and limits: The authors later found HLA-associated TCR beta chains more clonally expanded than equally common others.

The origin of this receptor is a woman aged 45-65 years in good health and CMV-seropositive. Sequencing was performed on PBMCs.

The CDR3, as DNA: TGTGCCAGCAGTGGAACGGGGGTCGAAGCTTTCTTT. It codes for CASSGTGVEAFF. This rearrangement joins TRBV2 to TRBJ1-1, with D possibly matching TRBD1 (5 bases). Germline V gene lookup returns CDR1 SNHLY and CDR2 FYNNEI. This CDR3 has 12 amino acids. Between the trimmed V and J ends, which lost 4 bases and 8 bases, there was a span of 11 bases.